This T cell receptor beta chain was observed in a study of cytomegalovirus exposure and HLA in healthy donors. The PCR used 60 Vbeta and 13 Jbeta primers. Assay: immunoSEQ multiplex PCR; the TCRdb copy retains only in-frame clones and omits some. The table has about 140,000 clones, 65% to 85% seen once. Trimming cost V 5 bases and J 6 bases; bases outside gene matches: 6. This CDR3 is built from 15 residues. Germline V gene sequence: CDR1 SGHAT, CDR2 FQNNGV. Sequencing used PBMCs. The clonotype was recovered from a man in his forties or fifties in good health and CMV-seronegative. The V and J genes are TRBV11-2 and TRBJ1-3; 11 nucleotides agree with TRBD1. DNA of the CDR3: TGTGCCAGCAGCCCAGGGACAGGGGGGTCAAACACCATATATTTT. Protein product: CASSPGTGGSNTIYF.